Below are 19 T cell receptor beta chains sequenced from a single sample in a study of CD8 T cells in ankylosing spondylitis. General study results and limits: Among TCR beta sequences, a motif of eight or nine highly homologous variants appeared characteristic of ankylosing spondylitis blood.

Each CDR3 protein is one row after TCRdb ran MiXCR on the 5' RACE reads. In the table there are about 210,000 distinct CDR3 sequences, more than 5.5% of which are singletons. No antigen is known for these receptors. Sample: blood, either unsorted or a sorted T cell fraction (not recorded which). These receptors were taken from a male donor with ankylosing spondylitis.

This clonotype was seen repeatedly, ten times or more. This chain joins TRBV27 and TRBJ1-1; 10 bases are shared with TRBD1. The germline CDR1 and CDR2 sequences are MNHEY and SMNVEV (reference sequence). Unmatched junction bases numbered 2, after V lost 3 bases and J lost 4 bases. This CDR3 has 14 residues. The CDR3 reads CASSLDRGGTEAFF. For the CDR3, the DNA is TGTGCCAGCAGTTTGGACAGGGGGGGCACTGAAGCTTTCTTT.

The genes are TRBV5-5 and TRBJ1-4, with D unresolved. In germline, CDR1 is SGHKS, CDR2 YYEKEE (reference sequence). The CDR3 covers 17 residues. The V and J ends lost 0 bases and 5 bases respectively, with 17 bases between them. The CDR3 loop reads CASSLATAGLLNEKLFF. The CDR3, as DNA: TGTGCCAGCAGCTTGGCAACGGCAGGACTGCTGAATGAAAAACTGTTTTTT.

The chain is built from TRBV29-1 and TRBJ2-1, with TRBD2 identical over 7 bases. V shed 2 bases and J 4 bases; nucleotides not matched to a gene: 5. The germline V gene encodes CDR1 SQVTM and CDR2 ANQGSEA. The CDR3 consists of 14 residues. CDR3 bases: TGCAGCGTTGAATGGGGGAGGGATTACAATGAGCAGTTCTTC. This codes for CSVEWGRDYNEQFF.

The chain carries TRBV7-9 and TRBJ2-2, with 7 bases fitting TRBD2. Looked up from germline, CDR1 is SEHNR and CDR2 is FQNEAQ (reference sequence). Trimming cost V 1 base and J 0 bases; bases outside gene matches: 5. The CDR3 extends over 17 amino acids. The CDR3 DNA reads TGTGCCAGCAGCTTAGATGGGGACTACACGAACACCGGGGAGCTGTTTTTT. It specifies CASSLDGDYTNTGELFF.

In this sample, this clonotype turned up many times. The chain uses TRBV7-9 and TRBJ2-3; weak D call: TRBD1 (5 bases). V lost 5 bases to trimming and J lost 0 bases, with 15 bases between them. The CDR3 is 16 residues long. Germline V gives CDR1 SEHNR, CDR2 FQNEAQ (reference sequence). CDR3 sequence reads: CASSRQSKGSTDTQYF. CDR3 nucleotide sequence: TGTGCCAGCAGCCGGCAGTCTAAGGGGAGCACAGATACGCAGTATTTT.

There are many counts of this clonotype. The rearrangement joins TRBV3-1 to TRBJ1-1; D might be TRBD1 (6 bases). V gave up 4 bases and J gave up 5 bases, with 14 bases separating them. The CDR3 runs to 14 residues. Germline lookup yields CDR1 LGHDT and CDR2 YNNKEL (reference sequence). CDR3 DNA: TGTGCCAGCAGCCTAACAGGGTTGGGGACTGAAGCTTTCTTT. Its translation is CASSLTGLGTEAFF.

This clonotype was picked up a small number of times. The V and J genes are TRBV29-1 and TRBJ1-1, with D perhaps TRBD1 (6 bases). The V and J ends lost 7 bases and 0 bases respectively, with 9 bases between them. The CDR3 is 12 residues long. Per the germline V gene, CDR1 is SQVTM and CDR2 is ANQGSEA. The CDR3 sequence is CSGGPMNTEAFF. For the CDR3, the DNA is TGCAGCGGGGGGCCGATGAACACTGAAGCTTTCTTT.

This clonotype was picked up many times. The chain recombines TRBV3-1 with TRBJ1-1; TRBD1 is a possible D gene (5 bases). The V gene lost 5 bases and the J gene lost 2 bases, with 18 bases spanning the gap. CDR1 and CDR2 (germline): LGHDT, YNNKEL (reference sequence). This CDR3 comprises 16 residues. CDR3 loop: CASSTRRGGANTEAFF. The DNA of the CDR3 is TGTGCCAGCAGCACAAGAAGGGGAGGGGCAAACACTGAAGCTTTCTTT.

The table lists this clonotype with a few counts. The genes are TRBV5-1 and TRBJ1-1, with no clear D. Germline CDR1 and CDR2: SGHRS and YFSETQ. The length of the CDR3 is 15 residues. V was cut by 4 bases and J by 1 base, with 14 bases left in between. The CDR3 here is CASSPLGRENTEAFF. CDR3 in DNA: TGCGCCAGCAGCCCCCTCGGACGAGAGAACACTGAAGCTTTCTTT.

This clonotype occurred many times. J is TRBJ2-3 and V is TRBV11-2, with 10 bases aligning to TRBD2. Germline values: CDR1 SGHAT, CDR2 FQNNGV. The CDR3 loop spans 19 amino acids. V shed 1 base and J 3 bases; nucleotides not matched to a gene: 13. This CDR3 is CASSLGPGRRTSGTDTQYF. CDR3 nucleotide sequence: TGTGCCAGCAGCTTAGGCCCGGGGAGGCGGACTAGCGGTACAGATACGCAGTATTTT.

This clonotype has only a few counts. One junction end disagrees with the germline gene, perhaps due to a read error. V gene TRBV7-7 combines with J gene TRBJ2-7, with 9 bases lining up with TRBD1. The CDR3 spans 15 residues. Germline V CDR1 and CDR2: SSHAT, FNYEAQ (reference sequence). CDR3 DNA sequence: TGTGCTAGCAGCTTATTACAGGGGGCTGCCTACGAGCAGTACTTC. It codes for CASSLLQGAAYEQYF.

This clonotype turned up a few times. The chain employs TRBV27 and TRBJ1-1; 8 bases map to TRBD1. The CDR3 loop spans 14 amino acids. Trimming took 3 bases from V and 3 from J; bases not matched to a gene: 3. Germline CDR1 and CDR2: MNHEY and SMNVEV (reference sequence). The CDR3 region is CASSFQGAYTEAFF. CDR3 DNA: TGTGCCAGCAGTTTCCAGGGGGCGTACACTGAAGCTTTCTTT.

The V and J genes are TRBV28 and TRBJ2-7; weak D call: TRBD1 (6 bases). CDR3 size: 14 residues. Germline V gene sequence: CDR1 MDHEN, CDR2 SYDVKM. V lost 7 bases and J lost 3, with 16 bases in between. Here the CDR3 reads CASNLQGRSYEQYF. The CDR3 DNA follows: TGTGCCAGCAACCTACAGGGTCGGAGCTACGAGCAGTACTTC.

Ten or more counts support this clonotype. The chain is built from TRBV11-2 and TRBJ2-2; 9 bases are a match to TRBD2. The CDR3 runs to 17 residues. The ends lost 5 bases at V and 1 base at J; junction bases unmatched: 8. Germline values: CDR1 SGHAT, CDR2 FQNNGV. The CDR3, as DNA: TGTGCCAGCAGCCCTGCGGGGGGGCTATTGAACACCGGGGAGCTGTTTTTT. It is translated as CASSPAGGLLNTGELFF.

This clonotype has at least ten counts. The J gene is TRBJ2-7, the V gene TRBV6-1; 7 nucleotides match TRBD2. This CDR3 region has 14 residues. Unmatched junction bases numbered 11, after V lost 6 bases and J lost 6 bases. Germline CDR1 reads MNHNS; CDR2 reads SASEGT. Written as DNA, the CDR3 is TGTGCCAGCAGAGTACAATTGGGGGGGGGCGAGCAGTACTTC. Translated: CASRVQLGGGEQYF.

This clonotype was picked up many times. This chain links TRBV5-1 with TRBJ2-3; 7 positions agree with TRBD1. V dropped 2 bases and J dropped 3; count of bases not matched to a gene: 12. The CDR3 spans 17 residues. The germline V gene has CDR1 SGHRS and CDR2 YFSETQ. CDR3 region: CASSFATGAMGTDTQYF. DNA for the CDR3: TGCGCCAGCAGCTTTGCTACAGGGGCGATGGGAACAGATACGCAGTATTTT.

In DNA form, the CDR3 reads TGCGCCAGCAGTCAAATTACAGGAGACTACTACAATGAGCAGTTCTTC. Residues: CASSQITGDYYNEQFF. The chain recombines TRBV23-1 with TRBJ2-1; tentatively, D is TRBD1 or TRBD2 (5 bases each). TRBV23-1 is an ORF, with its function uncertain. The CDR3 length is 16 residues. The V end lost 2 bases, the J end lost 3 bases, and 14 bases lay between the germline ends.

In its sample, this clonotype was seen many times. The chain is built from TRBV7-2 and TRBJ2-7, with D maybe TRBD1 (5 bases). Germline lookup yields CDR1 SGHTA and CDR2 FQGNSA. V was clipped by 5 bases and J by 3 bases, with 17 bases between them. CDR3 length: 15 amino acids. The CDR3 region has the DNA TGTGCCAGCAGCACTACTGTCTCGACAGACTACGAGCAGTACTTC. It translates to CASSTTVSTDYEQYF.

This clonotype occurred a few times. V gene TRBV27 combines with J gene TRBJ2-7; perhaps TRBD2 as D (5 bases). V lost 2 bases and J lost 1, with 15 bases in between. The germline CDR1 and CDR2 sequences are MNHEY and SMNVEV (reference sequence). This CDR3 is 16 amino acids long. In DNA form, the CDR3 reads TGTGCCAGCAGTTTACTTTCCGGGGTTCCATCCTACGAGCAGTACTTC. Protein: CASSLLSGVPSYEQYF.